This TCR beta chain was observed in a study of T cell changes during pregnancy in multiple sclerosis. Produced via immunoSEQ multiplex PCR; TCRdb's table is partial and in-frame only. The top ten clones hold 0.25% to 0.3% of a sample with 65,000 to 85,000 clones, about nine tenths of them seen once. The CDR3 length is 13 residues. Germline CDR1 is MGHRA and CDR2 is YSYEKL. The V end lost 1 base, the J end lost 0 bases, and 3 bases lay between the germline ends. The sequencing here drew on CD4+ T cells from peripheral blood mononuclear cells, taken after pregnancy. This clonotype was obtained from a female donor with multiple sclerosis, enrolled in a pregnancy study. The chain employs TRBV4-1 and TRBJ1-2; D remains ambiguous. The CDR3 DNA follows: TGCGCCAGCAGCCAAGCAGCTAACTATGGCTACACCTTC. Its protein product is CASSQAANYGYTF.